This T cell receptor beta chain was captured by sequencing in a study of blood T cell repertoires in COVID-19. Whole-study context: From T cells, B-cell-depleted T cells, or PBMCs came the material, which was cDNA or gDNA.

Sequencing used immunoSEQ multiplex PCR; TCRdb keeps in-frame clones, though not all of them. The data show 250,000 to 300,000 clones, just over 90% seen once. Participants, about 18 to 90 years old, spanned 25 or so US areas. In assigning cohorts, the study relied on participant-reported clinical history. The V and J ends lost 0 bases and 0 bases respectively, with 10 bases between them. Germline values: CDR1 SGHRS, CDR2 YFSETQ. The CDR3 spans 16 residues. The TCR comes from a woman between 35 and 50 years old with acute COVID-19. The chain couples TRBV5-1 to TRBJ1-5; no clear D. Source material: PBMCs or T cells enriched from blood (not recorded which). This chain's CDR3 is CASSLGPTDSNQPQHF. In DNA form, the CDR3 reads TGCGCCAGCAGCTTGGGGCCAACCGATAGCAATCAGCCCCAGCATTTT.